These 30 T cell receptor beta chains were all obtained from the same sample, sequenced in a study of blood T cell repertoires in COVID-19. TCRdb keeps only in-frame clones here, not all; method: immunoSEQ multiplex PCR. The table has 95,000 to 150,000 clones, less than 90% seen once. Sequencing used PBMCs or T cells enriched from blood (not recorded which). Receptors originate from a woman aged 30 to 39 who had recovered from COVID-19.

The chain recombines TRBV19 with TRBJ2-7; the D is unclear. The CDR3 runs to 11 residues. V lost 5 bases and J lost 3, with 5 bases in between. The germline gives CDR1 LNHDA, CDR2 SQIVND (reference sequence). The CDR3 nucleotides are TGTGCCAGTAGTTCAGGCTACGAGCAGTACTTC. Its translation is CASSSGYEQYF.

V gene TRBV7-6 combines with J gene TRBJ2-2, with D maybe TRBD2 (6 bases). This CDR3 has 16 amino acids. CDR1 and CDR2 from the germline V gene are SGHVS and FNYEAQ. V was cut by 5 bases and J by 7 bases, with 20 bases left in between. The CDR3 coding sequence is TGTGCCAGCAGCAACCGGGATCGGGGGAGGATCGGGGAGCTGTTTTTT. Its protein is CASSNRDRGRIGELFF. The whole variable domain, remainder taken from reference TRBV7-6 and TRBJ2-2, is GAGVSQSPRYKVTKRGQDVALRCDPISGHVSLYWYRQALGQGPEFLTYFNYEAQQDKSGLPNDRFSAERPEGSISTLTIQRTEQRDSAMYRCASSNRDRGRIGELFFGEGSRLTVL.

This chain uses TRBV3-1 (or the pseudogene TRBV3-2) with TRBJ2-5, with TRBD2 matching over 7 bases. J gave up 1 base and V 1 base, and 6 bases lay outside the gene matches. Germline V gene sequence: CDR1 LGHDT, CDR2 YNNKEL (reference sequence). The CDR3 totals 16 residues. The CDR3 nucleotides read TGTGCCAGCAGCCAAGGGGACCTAGCGGCCCAAGAGACCCAGTACTTC. Translated: CASSQGDLAAQETQYF.

The DNA of the CDR3 is TGTGCCAGCAGCCCGGGCAGGGCGGAGACCCAGTACTTC. This encodes CASSPGRAETQYF. This chain connects TRBV7-2 to TRBJ2-5; D may be TRBD1 (5 bases). The CDR3 spans 13 residues. CDR1 and CDR2 (germline): SGHTA, FQGNSA. The V end was cut by 5 bases, the J end by 5 bases, with 12 bases between.

The chain uses TRBV4-3 and TRBJ1-1, with TRBD1 matching 7 bases. Trimming at V came to 4 bases and at J to 1 base, leaving 3 bases not matched to a gene. The V gene's germline CDR1 is LGHNA and CDR2 YSLEER. The CDR3 sequence is 14 residues long. The CDR3 spells CASSRWDRNTEAFF. As DNA, the CDR3 is TGCGCCAGCAGCCGATGGGACAGGAACACTGAAGCTTTCTTT.

This clone was seen only once. The chain has TRBV4-3 and TRBJ2-7; 12 nucleotides agree with TRBD2. The CDR3 loop spans 20 amino acids. Trimming at V came to 0 bases and at J to 0 bases, leaving 12 bases not matched to a gene. Germline CDR1 LGHNA, CDR2 YSLEER. This CDR3 reads CASSQDLVTSGRYLSYEQYF. For the CDR3, the DNA is TGCGCCAGCAGCCAAGATCTAGTGACTAGCGGGAGATACCTCTCCTACGAGCAGTACTTC.

The chain employs TRBV28 and TRBJ2-5, with 12 bases aligning to TRBD2. The V segment lost 1 base and the J segment 5 bases; nucleotides outside the gene matches: 8. The germline CDR1 and CDR2 sequences are MDHEN and SYDVKM. This CDR3 is built from 17 residues. CDR3 amino acids: CASSLSPSGRATETQYF. In DNA form, the CDR3 reads TGTGCCAGCAGTTTATCGCCTAGCGGGAGGGCCACGGAGACCCAGTACTTC.

This clone was recorded only once. V is TRBV24-1 and J is TRBJ1-4, with 9 bases that match TRBD1. From germline, CDR1 is KGHDR and CDR2 SFDVKD. There are 16 residues in the CDR3. The J segment lost 7 bases and the V segment lost 3 bases, leaving 8 bases of the junction unmatched. This CDR3 is CATSDGQGPLVEKLFF. The CDR3 coding sequence is TGTGCCACCAGTGATGGACAGGGGCCCTTAGTTGAAAAACTGTTTTTT.

This clone was seen a handful of times. The CDR3 loop reads CASSLGPSGGISYEQYF. The DNA of the CDR3 is TGTGCCAGCAGCTTGGGTCCTTCAGGGGGCATCTCCTACGAGCAGTACTTC. This chain joins TRBV5-4 and TRBJ2-7; TRBD1 matches 8 bases. V lost 0 bases and J lost 0; bases outside the gene matches: 8. This CDR3 has 17 residues. The germline V gene encodes CDR1 SGHNT and CDR2 YYREEE (reference sequence).

The rearrangement links TRBV19 to TRBJ1-2, with a weak D call TRBD1 (6 bases). CDR1 LNHDA and CDR2 SQIVND come from the germline V gene (reference sequence). Trimming stripped 3 bases from V and 4 bases from J, with 12 bases between. CDR3 length: 14 residues. CDR3 loop: CASSMGHIVYGYTF. CDR3 nucleotide sequence: TGTGCCAGTAGTATGGGACATATCGTCTATGGCTACACCTTC. The variable domain in full, completed from reference TRBV19 and TRBJ1-2, reads DGGITQSPKYLFRKEGQNVTLSCEQNLNHDAMYWYRQDPGQGLRLIYYSQIVNDFQKGDIAEGYSVSREKKESFPLTVTSAQKNPTAFYLCASSMGHIVYGYTFGSGTRLTVV.

The chain is built from TRBV19 and TRBJ2-2; D not certain. The CDR3 sequence is 14 residues long. V lost 4 bases, J lost 5 bases, and 11 bases lay in between. CDR1 is LNHDA, CDR2 SQIVND, per germline (reference sequence). CDR3: CASSKRLFTGELFF. In DNA form, the CDR3 reads TGTGCCAGTAGTAAAAGACTCTTTACCGGGGAGCTGTTTTTT.

The J gene is TRBJ2-7, the V gene TRBV13; a possible D gene is TRBD2 (8 bases). The CDR3 has 17 residues. The ends were cut back, 2 bases at V and 4 bases at J, with 21 bases in the middle. Germline V gene data show CDR1 as PRHDT and CDR2 as FYEKMQ (reference sequence). The CDR3 nucleotides read TGTGCCAGCAGCTTAAAGTCGGGGGGGACAGAGAATTACGAGCAGTACTTC. Translating gives CASSLKSGGTENYEQYF.

The chain has TRBV19 and TRBJ2-3, with D perhaps TRBD1 (6 bases). The V and J ends lost 4 bases and 0 bases respectively, with 8 bases between them. The CDR3 is made up of 14 amino acids. The germline V gene has CDR1 LNHDA and CDR2 SQIVND (reference sequence). CDR3 in amino acids: CASSTGASTDTQYF. The CDR3 region has the DNA TGTGCCAGTAGTACAGGGGCGAGCACAGATACGCAGTATTTT.

The chain employs TRBV28 and TRBJ1-1; 10 bases match TRBD1. V shed 6 bases, J shed 6 bases, and the junction held 10 bases outside the gene matches. CDR3 length equals 15 residues. The germline V gene has CDR1 MDHEN and CDR2 SYDVKM. The CDR3 protein is CASRTGGRWVSEAFF. DNA for the CDR3: TGTGCCAGCAGGACAGGGGGCCGGTGGGTGTCTGAAGCTTTCTTT. The whole variable domain, remainder taken from reference TRBV28 and TRBJ1-1, is DVKVTQSSRYLVKRTGEKVFLECVQDMDHENMFWYRQDPGLGLRLIYFSYDVKMKEKGDIPEGYSVSREKKERFSLILESASTNQTSMYLCASRTGGRWVSEAFFGQGTRLTVV.

The chain uses TRBV28 and TRBJ1-2, with no clear D. CDR1 and CDR2 from the germline V gene are MDHEN and SYDVKM. V lost 2 bases to trimming and J lost 4 bases, with 8 bases between them. This CDR3 spans 13 amino acids. The CDR3 loop is CASSLRVLYGYTF. As DNA, the CDR3 is TGTGCCAGCAGTTTACGGGTTCTCTATGGCTACACCTTC.

This clone was seen only a few times. V is TRBV27 and J is TRBJ2-7, with D maybe TRBD1 (7 bases). The V end was cut by 5 bases, the J end by 2 bases, with 13 bases between. Germline V gene data show CDR1 as MNHEY and CDR2 as SMNVEV (reference sequence). The CDR3 is made up of 14 amino acids. For the CDR3, the DNA is TGTGCCAGCAGTCGGGGGACAGTCACCTACGAGCAGTACTTC. It translates to CASSRGTVTYEQYF.

This chain links TRBV2 with TRBJ1-6, with 11 bases matching TRBD1. This CDR3 spans 15 amino acids. Germline V gene lookup returns CDR1 SNHLY and CDR2 FYNNEI. With V trimmed by 5 bases and J by 8 bases, 5 bases remained unmatched. CDR3: CASSPDRGQDSPLHF. The CDR3 bases are TGTGCCAGCAGTCCGGACAGGGGGCAGGATTCACCCCTCCACTTT.

The J gene is TRBJ1-1, the V gene TRBV30; D gene uncertain. There are 11 residues in the CDR3. The ends were cut back, 4 bases at V and 3 bases at J, with 6 bases in the middle. Germline CDR1 GTSNPN, CDR2 SVGIG (reference sequence). In DNA, the CDR3 is TGTGCCTGGAACGGGTACACTGAAGCTTTCTTT. Residues: CAWNGYTEAFF. Filled out from reference TRBV30 and TRBJ1-1, the complete variable domain reads SQTIHQWPATLVQPVGSPLSLECTVEGTSNPNLYWYRQAAGRGLQLLFYSVGIGQISSEVPQNLSASRPQDRQFILSSKKLLLSDSGFYLCAWNGYTEAFFGQGTRLTVV.

The V gene is TRBV7-9, the J gene TRBJ2-3; D is unresolved. CDR1 and CDR2 from the germline V gene are SEHNR and FQNEAQ (reference sequence). The ends were cut back, 5 bases at V and 5 bases at J, with 8 bases in the middle. The CDR3 runs 12 residues. CDR3 in DNA: TGTGCCAGCAGCCCCCGAGGAGATACGCAGTATTTT. It codes for CASSPRGDTQYF.

This clone showed up just once. This rearrangement joins TRBV19 to TRBJ1-6, with 10 bases matching TRBD1. The CDR3 has 12 amino acids. The V gene end was trimmed by 8 bases and the J gene end by 13 bases; junction bases not matched to a gene: 5. Germline V gene lookup returns CDR1 LNHDA and CDR2 SQIVND (reference sequence). The CDR3 is CASGDRGSPLHF. The CDR3 coding sequence is TGTGCCAGTGGGGACAGGGGATCGCCCCTCCACTTT.

To note about this clone: One end of the junction does not line up with germline, which may come from a read error. The chain links TRBV6-4 to TRBJ2-3; 11 bases match TRBD1. This CDR3 comprises 16 residues. Germline assignment: CDR1 MRHNA and CDR2 SNTAGT. The CDR3 region is CASSDSSGQGADTQYF. CDR3 coding DNA: TGTGCCAGCAGCGACTCCTCGGGACAGGGGGCAGATACGCAGTATTTT.

This clone was seen more than once but under ten times. This chain uses TRBV7-9 with TRBJ2-3; tentative D call: TRBD2 (6 bases). Trimming removed 5 bases from V and 1 base from J, with 7 bases in between. The germline gives CDR1 SEHNR, CDR2 FQNEAQ (reference sequence). This CDR3 has 13 residues. The CDR3 loop reads CASSRGGTDTQYF. CDR3 bases: TGTGCCAGCAGCCGCGGGGGCACAGATACGCAGTATTTT.

This sequence joins TRBV4-1 and TRBJ2-7, with no clear D. V was clipped by 0 bases and J by 6 bases, with 15 bases between them. This CDR3 contains 15 residues. CDR1 and CDR2 (germline): MGHRA, YSYEKL. The CDR3 region has the DNA TGCGCCAGCAGCCAAGATAGATGGTGGCAGGCCGAGCAGTACTTC. It yields the protein CASSQDRWWQAEQYF.

In nucleotides, the CDR3 is TGTGCCAGCAGCACTTCTAGCGGGAGGGTTACCTACAATGAGCAGTTCTTC. Protein sequence: CASSTSSGRVTYNEQFF. V gene TRBV7-2 combines with J gene TRBJ2-1; TRBD2 aligns across 12 bases. The V gene's germline CDR1 is SGHTA and CDR2 FQGNSA. CDR3 length: 17 amino acids. The junction had 7 bases not matched to a gene; V was cut back by 5 bases and J by 2 bases.

This chain links TRBV28 with TRBJ2-2, with 10 bases that match TRBD2. The CDR3 runs to 19 residues. The V gene's germline CDR1 is MDHEN and CDR2 SYDVKM. The trim removed 5 bases at V and 0 bases at J, leaving 12 bases unmatched. This CDR3 reads CASSIPLPGLAANTGELFF. For the CDR3, the DNA is TGTGCCAGCAGTATTCCCCTCCCTGGACTAGCGGCGAACACCGGGGAGCTGTTTTTT. Based on the CDR3 plus reference TRBV28 and TRBJ2-2, the full variable domain is DVKVTQSSRYLVKRTGEKVFLECVQDMDHENMFWYRQDPGLGLRLIYFSYDVKMKEKGDIPEGYSVSREKKERFSLILESASTNQTSMYLCASSIPLPGLAANTGELFFGEGSRLTVL.

The rearrangement uses TRBV7-6 and TRBJ2-7; tentatively, D is TRBD2 (6 bases). Germline CDR1 SGHVS, CDR2 FNYEAQ. This CDR3 region has 15 residues. The germline V and J ends were trimmed by 5 bases and 2 bases, with 16 bases remaining between them. CDR3 region: CASSTASVPTYEQYF. CDR3 bases: TGTGCCAGCAGCACAGCTAGCGTACCAACCTACGAGCAGTACTTC.

This chain links TRBV5-1 with TRBJ2-7, with TRBD2 matching 13 bases. J was trimmed by 0 bases and V by 4 bases; bases with no gene match: 7. This CDR3 is 17 amino acids long. CDR1 is SGHRS and CDR2 is YFSETQ in the germline V gene. The CDR3 spells CASSPRTSGGSSYEQYF. The DNA for the CDR3 is TGCGCCAGCAGCCCACGGACTAGCGGGGGCAGCTCCTACGAGCAGTACTTC.

The chain couples TRBV28 to TRBJ1-4; D is possibly TRBD1 (5 bases). Germline-derived CDR1 and CDR2 are MDHEN and SYDVKM. The CDR3 has 11 amino acids. V was clipped by 8 bases and J by 6 bases, with 7 bases between them. CDR3: CASWGHEKLFF. CDR3 in DNA: TGTGCCAGCTGGGGCCATGAAAAACTGTTTTTT. Variable domain in full (rest from reference TRBV28 and TRBJ1-4): DVKVTQSSRYLVKRTGEKVFLECVQDMDHENMFWYRQDPGLGLRLIYFSYDVKMKEKGDIPEGYSVSREKKERFSLILESASTNQTSMYLCASWGHEKLFFGSGTQLSVL.

The gene calls are TRBV30 and TRBJ1-1; D uncertain. Trimming removed 3 bases from V and 8 bases from J, with 13 bases in between. Germline V gene lookup returns CDR1 GTSNPN and CDR2 SVGIG (reference sequence). CDR3 length: 12 amino acids. For the CDR3, the DNA is TGTGCCTGGAGCCTGTCTAGATGGGAAGCTTTCTTT. Translation: CAWSLSRWEAFF. The variable domain in full, with the rest retrieved from reference TRBV30 and TRBJ1-1, is SQTIHQWPATLVQPVGSPLSLECTVEGTSNPNLYWYRQAAGRGLQLLFYSVGIGQISSEVPQNLSASRPQDRQFILSSKKLLLSDSGFYLCAWSLSRWEAFFGQGTRLTVV.

The chain has TRBV10-1 and TRBJ1-5; 7 bases map to TRBD1. The V segment lost 2 bases and the J segment 0 bases; nucleotides outside the gene matches: 10. Germline CDR1 and CDR2: WNHNN and SYGVQD (reference sequence). There are 18 residues in the CDR3. The CDR3 loop reads CASSEPYRTGHSNQPQHF. CDR3 DNA sequence: TGCGCCAGCAGTGAGCCTTATAGGACAGGACATAGCAATCAGCCCCAGCATTTT.